Below, one T cell receptor beta chain is given with its context. Original processing methods: Scientists estimated how many nucleated cells there were by amplifying reference gene primers. Using immunoSEQ multiplex PCR, the repertoire was profiled, and TCRdb retains in-frame clones only, with some absent. V and J calls plus clone size are reproduced from that table; the DNA served to infer D and trimming. The sample lists 120,000 to 150,000 clones, 80% occurring once. V lost 0 bases, J lost 0 bases, and 6 bases lay in between. Per germline, CDR1 GTSNPN and CDR2 SVGIG (reference sequence). CDR3 length: 14 amino acids. This entry comes from a study of blood T cell repertoires in COVID-19. For the study at large: Collection of acute and convalescent COVID-19 samples took place in the United States, Italy and Spain. T cells, B-cell-depleted T cells, or PBMCs provided the cDNA or gDNA that served as material.

The sequence came from a woman between 45 and 65 years old with acute or convalescent COVID-19. The sample was peripheral blood. This rearrangement joins TRBV30 to TRBJ1-3, with a possible D match to TRBD1 (5 bases). Written as DNA, the CDR3 is TGTGCCTGGAGTGTAGACAGCTCTGGAAACACCATATATTTT. Protein product: CAWSVDSSGNTIYF. Complete variable domain (other parts from reference TRBV30 and TRBJ1-3): SQTIHQWPATLVQPVGSPLSLECTVEGTSNPNLYWYRQAAGRGLQLLFYSVGIGQISSEVPQNLSASRPQDRQFILSSKKLLLSDSGFYLCAWSVDSSGNTIYFGEGSWLTVV.